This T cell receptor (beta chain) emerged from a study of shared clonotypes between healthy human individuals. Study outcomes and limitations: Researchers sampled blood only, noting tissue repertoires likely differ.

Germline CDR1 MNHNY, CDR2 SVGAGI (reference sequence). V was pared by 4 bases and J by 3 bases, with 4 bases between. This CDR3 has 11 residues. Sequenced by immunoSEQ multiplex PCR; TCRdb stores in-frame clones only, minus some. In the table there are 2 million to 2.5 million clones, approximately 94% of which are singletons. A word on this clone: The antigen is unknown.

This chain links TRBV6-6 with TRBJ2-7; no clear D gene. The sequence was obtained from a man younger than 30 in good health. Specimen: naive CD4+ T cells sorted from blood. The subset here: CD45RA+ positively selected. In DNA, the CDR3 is TGTGCCAGCAGTTCTCGCTACGAGCAGTACTTC. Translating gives CASSSRYEQYF.